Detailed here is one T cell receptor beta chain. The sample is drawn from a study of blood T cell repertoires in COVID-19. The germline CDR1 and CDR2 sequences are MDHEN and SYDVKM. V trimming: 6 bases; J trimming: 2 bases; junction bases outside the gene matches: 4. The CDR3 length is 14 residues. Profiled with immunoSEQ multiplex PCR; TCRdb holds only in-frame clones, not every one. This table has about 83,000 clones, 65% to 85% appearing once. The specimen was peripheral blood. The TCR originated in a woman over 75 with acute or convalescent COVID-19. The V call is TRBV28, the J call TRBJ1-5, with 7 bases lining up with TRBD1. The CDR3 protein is CASRYGTGNQPQHF. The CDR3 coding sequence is TGTGCCAGCAGGTATGGGACAGGCAATCAGCCCCAGCATTTT.